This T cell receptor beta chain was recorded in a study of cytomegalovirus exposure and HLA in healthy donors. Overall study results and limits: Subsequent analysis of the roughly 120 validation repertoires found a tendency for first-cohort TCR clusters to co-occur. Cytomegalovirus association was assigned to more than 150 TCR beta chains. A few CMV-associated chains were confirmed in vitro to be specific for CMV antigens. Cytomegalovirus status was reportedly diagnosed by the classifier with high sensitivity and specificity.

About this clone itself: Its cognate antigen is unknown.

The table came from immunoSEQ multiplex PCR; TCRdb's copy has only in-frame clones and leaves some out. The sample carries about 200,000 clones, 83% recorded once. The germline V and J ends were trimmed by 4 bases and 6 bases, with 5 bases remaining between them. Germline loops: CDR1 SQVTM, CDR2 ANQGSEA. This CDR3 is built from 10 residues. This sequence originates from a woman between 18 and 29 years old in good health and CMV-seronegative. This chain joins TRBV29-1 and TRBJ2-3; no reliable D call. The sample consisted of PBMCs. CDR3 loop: CSVARDTQYF. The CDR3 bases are TGCAGCGTTGCCCGGGATACGCAGTATTTT.